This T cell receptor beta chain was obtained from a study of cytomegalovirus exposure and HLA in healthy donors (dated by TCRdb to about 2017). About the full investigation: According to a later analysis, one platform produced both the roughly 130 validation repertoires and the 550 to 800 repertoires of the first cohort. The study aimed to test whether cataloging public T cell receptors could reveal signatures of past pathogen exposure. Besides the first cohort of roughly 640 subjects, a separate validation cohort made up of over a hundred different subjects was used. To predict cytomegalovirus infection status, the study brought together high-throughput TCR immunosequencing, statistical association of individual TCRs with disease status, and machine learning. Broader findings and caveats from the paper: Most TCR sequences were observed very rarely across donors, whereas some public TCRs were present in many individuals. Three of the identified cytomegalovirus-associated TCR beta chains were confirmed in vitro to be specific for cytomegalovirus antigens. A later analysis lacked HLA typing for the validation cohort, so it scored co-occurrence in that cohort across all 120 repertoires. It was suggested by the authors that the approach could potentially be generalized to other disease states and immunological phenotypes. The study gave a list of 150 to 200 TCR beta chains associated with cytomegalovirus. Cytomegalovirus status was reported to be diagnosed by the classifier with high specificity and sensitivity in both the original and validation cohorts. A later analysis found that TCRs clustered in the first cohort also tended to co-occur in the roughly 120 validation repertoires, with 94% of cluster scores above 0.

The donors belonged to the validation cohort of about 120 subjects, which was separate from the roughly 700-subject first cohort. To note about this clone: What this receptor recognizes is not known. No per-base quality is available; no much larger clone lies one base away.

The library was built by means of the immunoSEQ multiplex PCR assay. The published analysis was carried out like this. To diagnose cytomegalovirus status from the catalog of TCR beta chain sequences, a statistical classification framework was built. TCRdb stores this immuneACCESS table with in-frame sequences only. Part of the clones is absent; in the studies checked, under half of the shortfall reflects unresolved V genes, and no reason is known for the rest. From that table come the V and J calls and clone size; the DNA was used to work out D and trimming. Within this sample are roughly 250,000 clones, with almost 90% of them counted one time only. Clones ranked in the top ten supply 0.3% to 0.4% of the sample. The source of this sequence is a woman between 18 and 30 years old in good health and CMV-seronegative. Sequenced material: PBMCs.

The CDR3: CASSPSTGAPYV. The nucleotides are TGTGCCAGTAGCCCGTCGACAGGAGCTCCGTACGTC. The sequence is built from TRBV19 and TRBJ2-7; a tentative D match to TRBD1 spans 6 bases. The CDR1 and CDR2 encoded by the germline V gene (reference sequence) are LNHDA and SQIVND. V loses 6 bases of germline sequence and J loses 12 bases, and the interval between the two ends is 18 bases. Measured from the cysteine to the valine, the CDR3 is 12 residues long. Of all the DNA, just the CDR3 is kept, 36 bases in frame from base 1.